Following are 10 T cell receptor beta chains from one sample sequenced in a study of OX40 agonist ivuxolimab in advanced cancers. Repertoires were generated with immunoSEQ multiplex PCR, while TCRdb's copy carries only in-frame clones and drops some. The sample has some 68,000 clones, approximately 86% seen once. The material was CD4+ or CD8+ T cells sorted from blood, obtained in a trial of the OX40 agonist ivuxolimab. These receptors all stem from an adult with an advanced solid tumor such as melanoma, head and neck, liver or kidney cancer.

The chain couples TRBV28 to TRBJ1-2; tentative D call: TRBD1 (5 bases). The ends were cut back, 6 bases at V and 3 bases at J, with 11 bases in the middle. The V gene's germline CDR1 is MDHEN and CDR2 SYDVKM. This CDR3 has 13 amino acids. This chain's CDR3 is CASSPRGDYGYTF. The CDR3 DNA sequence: TGTGCCAGCAGCCCGCGGGGGGACTATGGCTACACCTTC.

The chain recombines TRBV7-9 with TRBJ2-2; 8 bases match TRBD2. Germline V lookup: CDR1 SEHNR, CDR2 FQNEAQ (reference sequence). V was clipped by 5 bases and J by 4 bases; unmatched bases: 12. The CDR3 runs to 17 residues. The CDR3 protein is CASSPLLGRDGTGELFF. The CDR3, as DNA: TGTGCCAGCAGCCCCCTGCTCGGGAGGGACGGCACCGGGGAGCTGTTTTTT.

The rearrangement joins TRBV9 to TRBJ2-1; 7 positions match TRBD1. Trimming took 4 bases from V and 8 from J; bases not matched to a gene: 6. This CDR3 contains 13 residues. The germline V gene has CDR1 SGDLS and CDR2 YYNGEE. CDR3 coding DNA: TGTGCCAGCAGCACTCGACAGGGCGATGAGCAGTTCTTC. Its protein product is CASSTRQGDEQFF.

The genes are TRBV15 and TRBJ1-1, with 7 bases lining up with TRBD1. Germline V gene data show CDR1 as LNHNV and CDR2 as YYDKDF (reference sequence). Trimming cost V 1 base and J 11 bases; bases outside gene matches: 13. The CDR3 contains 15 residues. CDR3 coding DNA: TGTGCCACCAGCAGAGCGTCCCGGGACAGCTCCGATGCTTTCTTT. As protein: CATSRASRDSSDAFF.

CDR3 coding DNA: TGTGCCAGTAGTATCACGGGACAGGGAGGTGGCTACACCTTC. This translates into CASSITGQGGGYTF. The chain combines TRBV19 with TRBJ1-2; 9 bases agree with TRBD1. The length of the CDR3 is 14 residues. Looked up from germline, CDR1 is LNHDA and CDR2 is SQIVND (reference sequence). The J segment lost 7 bases and the V segment lost 3 bases, leaving 6 bases of the junction unmatched.

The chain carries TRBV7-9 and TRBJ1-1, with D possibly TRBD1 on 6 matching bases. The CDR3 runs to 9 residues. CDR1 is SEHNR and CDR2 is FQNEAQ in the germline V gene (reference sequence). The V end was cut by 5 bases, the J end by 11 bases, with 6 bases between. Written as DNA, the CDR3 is TGTGCCAGCAGCCAGGGGGCTTTCTTT. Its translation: CASSQGAFF.

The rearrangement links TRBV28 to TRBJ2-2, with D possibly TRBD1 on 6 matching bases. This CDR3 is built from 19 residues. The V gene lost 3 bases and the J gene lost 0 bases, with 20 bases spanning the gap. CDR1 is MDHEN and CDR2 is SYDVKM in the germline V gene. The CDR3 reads CASSFGWLGAGTNTGELFF. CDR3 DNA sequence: TGTGCCAGCAGTTTCGGGTGGTTGGGGGCGGGCACGAACACCGGGGAGCTGTTTTTT.

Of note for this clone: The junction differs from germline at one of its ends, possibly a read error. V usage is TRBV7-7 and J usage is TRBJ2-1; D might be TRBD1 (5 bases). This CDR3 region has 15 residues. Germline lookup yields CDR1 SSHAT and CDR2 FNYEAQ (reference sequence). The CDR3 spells CASSPGKSSYNEQFF. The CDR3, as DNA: TGTGCTAGCAGCCCAGGGAAGAGCTCCTACAATGAGCAGTTCTTC.

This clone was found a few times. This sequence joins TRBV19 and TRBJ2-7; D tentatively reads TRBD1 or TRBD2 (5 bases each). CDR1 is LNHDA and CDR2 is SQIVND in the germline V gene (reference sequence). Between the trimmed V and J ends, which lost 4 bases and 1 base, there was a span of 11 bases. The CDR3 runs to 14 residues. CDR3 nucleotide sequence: TGTGCCAGTAGTACCCCGGGACGTTCCTACGAGCAGTACTTC. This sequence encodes CASSTPGRSYEQYF.

For the CDR3, the DNA is TGTGCCAGCAGCTTAGTGGGCCTAGCGGGAGTCGATGAGCAGTTCTTC. Protein product: CASSLVGLAGVDEQFF. This chain connects TRBV7-2 to TRBJ2-1; 10 nucleotides line up with TRBD2. The CDR3 sequence is 16 residues long. V was clipped by 1 base and J by 8 bases; unmatched bases: 8. Germline V gene lookup returns CDR1 SGHTA and CDR2 FQGNSA.